The 8 T cell receptor beta chains below all came from one sample that was sequenced in a study of identical twins. One entry per CDR3 protein results from TCRdb running MiXCR on the 5' RACE reads. Of hundreds of thousands of distinct CDR3 sequences listed, about 20% are singletons. The data were also submitted as part of a second study, on T cells expressing NK-cell markers.

Sequences were obtained from PBMCs. The receptors derive from a woman younger than 35 in good health.

The rearrangement links TRBV12-3 or TRBV12-4 to TRBJ1-1, with D tentatively TRBD1 (5 bases). V was trimmed by 7 bases and J by 5 bases, leaving 8 bases between them. The CDR3 has 11 residues. The DNA of the CDR3 is TGTGCCAGCACGGGGGTGACTGAAGCTTTCTTT. Translating gives CASTGVTEAFF.

This clonotype was observed at least ten times. The chain has TRBV12-3 or TRBV12-4 and TRBJ1-6, with 9 bases that match TRBD1. Trimming cost V 3 bases and J 9 bases; bases outside gene matches: 6. The CDR3 is 15 amino acids. In DNA, the CDR3 is TGTGCCAGCAGTTTTGCCGGGACAGGGAGTTCACCCCTCCACTTT. Protein sequence: CASSFAGTGSSPLHF.

This chain joins TRBV29-1 and TRBJ2-5, with D unresolved. Deletions cut 0 bases from V and 3 bases from J, with 11 bases between. Germline V CDR1 and CDR2: SQVTM, ANQGSEA. The CDR3 is 14 amino acids. The CDR3 here is CSVEDNGQKETQYF. In nucleotides, the CDR3 is TGCAGCGTTGAAGATAACGGTCAAAAAGAGACCCAGTACTTC. Together with reference TRBV29-1 and TRBJ2-5, the CDR3 gives the full variable domain: SAVISQKPSRDICQRGTSLTIQCQVDSQVTMMFWYRQQPGQSLTLIATANQGSEATYESGFVIDKFPISRPNLTFSTLTVSNMSPEDSSIYLCSVEDNGQKETQYFGPGTRLLVL.

There are a few counts of this clonotype. The chain combines TRBV5-1 with TRBJ1-1; TRBD1 agrees at 10 bases. The CDR3 totals 16 residues. Unmatched junction bases numbered 11, after V lost 5 bases and J lost 4 bases. Germline V gene data show CDR1 as SGHRS and CDR2 as YFSETQ. The CDR3 reads CASSPRGQGFATEAFF. The CDR3 coding sequence is TGCGCCAGCAGTCCCCGGGGACAGGGGTTTGCCACTGAAGCTTTCTTT.

This clonotype showed up just a few times. This chain uses TRBV20-1 with TRBJ1-1, with D perhaps TRBD1 (6 bases). V was shortened by 3 bases and J by 8 bases, with 13 bases between the two germline ends. The CDR3 contains 12 residues. Germline V gene data show CDR1 as DFQATT and CDR2 as SNEGSKA (reference sequence). The CDR3 loop is CSARMAGTEAFF. The CDR3 nucleotides are TGCAGTGCTAGGATGGCCGGGACAGAAGCTTTCTTT.

This clonotype has just one count. V gene TRBV9 combines with J gene TRBJ2-7; the D gene is possibly TRBD2 (6 bases). The CDR3 covers 14 residues. V shed 6 bases and J shed 4 bases, with 17 bases lying between them. The germline V gene encodes CDR1 SGDLS and CDR2 YYNGEE. The CDR3: CASTVGEGGYEQYF. The CDR3 nucleotides are TGTGCCAGCACCGTGGGCGAGGGAGGTTACGAGCAGTACTTC.

The V gene is TRBV6-2 or TRBV6-3, the J gene TRBJ2-2; the D call may be TRBD1 or TRBD2 (5 bases each). The CDR3 length is 16 residues. V lost 8 bases and J 2 bases, leaving 18 bases between the germline ends. Germline V gene lookup returns CDR1 MNHEY and CDR2 SVGEGT. CDR3 region: CASSPRGAPNTGELFF. Here the CDR3 DNA reads TGTGCCAGCTCTCCCCGAGGGGCACCTAACACCGGGGAGCTGTTTTTT.

The rearrangement uses TRBV7-9 and TRBJ2-7; 7 nucleotides agree with TRBD1. The CDR3 has 15 residues. The V gene's germline CDR1 is SEHNR and CDR2 FQNEAQ (reference sequence). V lost 4 bases, J lost 0 bases, and 6 bases stayed unmatched. CDR3 region: CASSSTGESSYEQYF. The CDR3 DNA follows: TGTGCCAGCAGCTCCACAGGGGAGAGCTCCTACGAGCAGTACTTC.